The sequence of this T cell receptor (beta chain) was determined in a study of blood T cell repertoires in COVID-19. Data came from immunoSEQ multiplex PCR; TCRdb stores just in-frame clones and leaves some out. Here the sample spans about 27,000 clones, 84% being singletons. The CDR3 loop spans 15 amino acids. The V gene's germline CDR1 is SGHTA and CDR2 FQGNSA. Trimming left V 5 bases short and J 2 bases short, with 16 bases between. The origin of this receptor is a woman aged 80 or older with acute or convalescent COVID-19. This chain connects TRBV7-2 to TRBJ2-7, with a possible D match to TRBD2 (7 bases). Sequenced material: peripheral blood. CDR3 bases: TGTGCCAGCAGCGCCTACCGGGGGGCGCCCTACGAGCAGTACTTC. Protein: CASSAYRGAPYEQYF.